This is a list of T cell receptor beta chains from one sample in a study of T cell responses to AZD1222 COVID-19 vaccine. Assay used: immunoSEQ multiplex PCR; TCRdb lists only in-frame clones, some missing. Of roughly 150,000 clones listed, roughly 94% were seen once; the top ten hold roughly 5.5%. The sequencing used peripheral blood, collected 28 days after the second AZD1222 dose. These receptors came from an adult who received the AZD1222 COVID-19 vaccine. CDR3s include the opening cysteine and the closing phenylalanine or tryptophan. Each record gives: clone size, V gene, D gene, J gene, CDR3 protein, CDR3 DNA. D genes are given only for firm matches. Clone size is stated in some rows and not others, as once, few, many or a class when expanded.

abundance: few
v_gene: TRBV30
d_gene: TRBD1
j_gene: TRBJ2-7
CDR3aa: CAWNRGTSSYEQYF
CDR3nt: TGTGCCTGGAACAGGGGTACTAGCTCCTACGAGCAGTACTTC

abundance: NA
v_gene: TRBV14
d_gene: NA
j_gene: TRBJ2-1
CDR3aa: CASSPNARPNEQFF
CDR3nt: TGTGCCAGCAGTCCCAATGCCCGCCCCAATGAGCAGTTCTTC

abundance: NA
v_gene: TRBV5-5
d_gene: NA
j_gene: TRBJ2-3
CDR3aa: CASSPPEPTGFHQYF
CDR3nt: TGTGCCAGCAGCCCACCGGAACCCACAGGGTTTCATCAGTATTTT

abundance: few
v_gene: TRBV30
d_gene: NA
j_gene: TRBJ2-7
CDR3aa: CAGDSSSYEQYF
CDR3nt: TGTGCCGGAGACTCGAGCTCCTACGAGCAGTACTTC

abundance: NA
v_gene: TRBV27
d_gene: TRBD2
j_gene: TRBJ2-6
CDR3aa: CASSLRRGLAGVSGANVLTF
CDR3nt: TGTGCCAGCAGTTTGAGGAGGGGACTAGCGGGAGTTTCTGGGGCCAACGTCCTGACTTTC

abundance: NA
v_gene: TRBV7-9
d_gene: NA
j_gene: TRBJ2-3
CDR3aa: CASSLASLASDTQYF
CDR3nt: TGTGCCAGCAGCTTAGCGAGCCTAGCTTCAGATACGCAGTATTTT

abundance: NA
v_gene: TRBV28
d_gene: TRBD2
j_gene: TRBJ2-7
CDR3aa: CASSSTSGRAPSYEQYF
CDR3nt: TGTGCCAGCAGTTCCACTAGCGGGAGGGCCCCCTCCTACGAGCAGTACTTC

abundance: NA
v_gene: TRBV4-2
d_gene: NA
j_gene: TRBJ1-5
CDR3aa: CASSQDSTSPSQPQHF
CDR3nt: TGTGCCAGCAGCCAAGATTCGACAAGCCCTTCCCAGCCCCAGCATTTT

abundance: NA
v_gene: TRBV29-1
d_gene: NA
j_gene: TRBJ2-1
CDR3aa: CSVEAGRKGWDEQFF
CDR3nt: TGCAGCGTTGAAGCGGGGCGCAAAGGGTGGGATGAGCAGTTCTTC

abundance: NA
v_gene: TRBV13
d_gene: TRBD2
j_gene: TRBJ2-1
CDR3aa: CASSSPGLAEFYNEQFF
CDR3nt: TGTGCCAGCAGCTCCCCTGGACTAGCGGAATTTTACAATGAGCAGTTCTTC

abundance: NA
v_gene: TRBV18
d_gene: NA
j_gene: TRBJ1-2
CDR3aa: CASSPPGTASYYGYTF
CDR3nt: TGTGCCAGCTCACCACCCGGAACAGCTTCCTACTATGGCTACACCTTC

abundance: NA
v_gene: TRBV5-6
d_gene: NA
j_gene: TRBJ2-3
CDR3aa: CASSLVGDTQYF
CDR3nt: TGTGCCAGCAGCTTGGTAGGGGATACGCAGTATTTT

abundance: few
v_gene: TRBV30
d_gene: NA
j_gene: TRBJ1-1
CDR3aa: CAWLGSAEAFF
CDR3nt: TGTGCCTGGTTGGGGTCGGCTGAAGCTTTCTTT

abundance: NA
v_gene: TRBV28
d_gene: TRBD2
j_gene: TRBJ2-3
CDR3aa: CATSGTSGSTDTQYF
CDR3nt: TGTGCCACCTCTGGGACTAGCGGTAGCACAGATACGCAGTATTTT